Presented here are 25 T cell receptor beta chains from one specimen sequenced in a study of blood T cell repertoires in COVID-19. The method was immunoSEQ multiplex PCR; TCRdb's version includes in-frame clones alone and lacks a portion of them. The profile shows tens of thousands of clones, approximately 80% of them singletons. The specimen was peripheral blood. Receptor source: a human donor in a cohort sampled during active COVID-19.

The chain employs TRBV5-1 and TRBJ2-5; tentative D call: TRBD2 (6 bases). The germline V gene has CDR1 SGHRS and CDR2 YFSETQ. Between the trimmed V and J ends, which lost 4 bases and 5 bases, there was a span of 12 bases. CDR3 length equals 13 residues. The CDR3 loop reads CASSEASEETQYF. The CDR3 region has the DNA TGCGCCAGCAGCGAGGCTAGCGAGGAGACCCAGTACTTC.

The V call is TRBV2, the J call TRBJ2-7; TRBD1 matches at 9 bases. V trimming: 8 bases; J trimming: 2 bases; junction bases outside the gene matches: 1. The germline V gene has CDR1 SNHLY and CDR2 FYNNEI. CDR3 length: 12 amino acids. CDR3 region: CASRDRAYEQYF. The CDR3 nucleotides read TGTGCCAGCCGGGACAGGGCCTACGAGCAGTACTTC.

This chain connects TRBV3-1 (or the pseudogene TRBV3-2) to TRBJ1-1; 9 nucleotides match TRBD1. Germline V gene data show CDR1 as LGHDT and CDR2 as YNNKEL (reference sequence). The CDR3 has 17 residues. V lost 4 bases and J lost 0; bases outside the gene matches: 9. CDR3 sequence: CASSPGTGSPLNTEAFF. In DNA, the CDR3 is TGTGCCAGCAGCCCAGGGACAGGGTCACCGTTGAACACTGAAGCTTTCTTT.

This clone occurred a few times. The rearrangement links TRBV11-2 to TRBJ2-7; 10 bases are a match to TRBD1. This CDR3 is built from 16 residues. CDR1 is SGHAT and CDR2 is FQNNGV in the germline V gene. V lost 7 bases to trimming and J lost 2 bases; unmatched junction nucleotides: 11. CDR3 loop: CASNSAVGTGAYEQYF. The CDR3 DNA reads as TGTGCCAGCAACTCCGCCGTTGGGACAGGGGCCTACGAGCAGTACTTC.

V is TRBV10-3 and J is TRBJ1-2; tentatively, D is TRBD1 (6 bases). The germline V and J ends were trimmed by 2 bases and 8 bases, with 15 bases remaining between them. This CDR3 is 14 amino acids long. Looked up from germline, CDR1 is ENHRY and CDR2 is SYGVKD. The CDR3 here is CAISEGSGDSGYTF. The CDR3 DNA reads TGTGCCATCAGTGAGGGATCAGGGGATAGCGGCTACACCTTC.

The gene calls are TRBV10-3 and TRBJ1-2; D remains ambiguous. The V end was cut by 10 bases, the J end by 2 bases, with 14 bases between. The CDR3 covers 13 residues. Germline-derived CDR1 and CDR2 are ENHRY and SYGVKD. The chain's CDR3 is CATTAGINYGYTF. As DNA, the CDR3 is TGTGCCACAACGGCGGGAATAAACTATGGCTACACCTTC.

This sequence joins TRBV15 and TRBJ2-4, with D possibly TRBD2 on 6 matching bases. The V and J ends lost 0 bases and 8 bases respectively, with 8 bases between them. Germline V gives CDR1 LNHNV, CDR2 YYDKDF (reference sequence). The CDR3 is 13 residues long. CDR3 DNA: TGTGCCACCAGCAGAGATACGGGGGACATTCAGTACTTC. This gives the protein CATSRDTGDIQYF.

V usage is TRBV19 and J usage is TRBJ2-3, with D tentatively TRBD2 (6 bases). The CDR3 totals 13 residues. CDR1 LNHDA and CDR2 SQIVND come from the germline V gene (reference sequence). V was trimmed by 6 bases and J by 7 bases, leaving 14 bases between them. CDR3 region: CASSGTVPNTQYF. CDR3 nucleotide sequence: TGTGCCAGTAGCGGGACTGTCCCTAATACGCAGTATTTT.

The chain couples TRBV9 to TRBJ2-7; the match to TRBD2 covers 13 bases. Germline V gives CDR1 SGDLS, CDR2 YYNGEE. J was trimmed by 2 bases and V by 5 bases; bases with no gene match: 4. CDR3 size: 15 residues. CDR3 loop: CASRTSGRPPYEQYF. CDR3 coding DNA: TGTGCCAGCAGGACTAGCGGGAGGCCTCCCTACGAGCAGTACTTC.

The chain is built from TRBV2 and TRBJ2-5; 9 bases are a match to TRBD1. This CDR3 is 14 amino acids long. V shed 5 bases, J shed 4 bases, and the junction held 5 bases outside the gene matches. Germline values: CDR1 SNHLY, CDR2 FYNNEI. CDR3 region: CASSKSTGGETQYF. The CDR3 DNA reads TGTGCCAGCAGTAAATCGACAGGGGGAGAGACCCAGTACTTC.

The genes are TRBV28 and TRBJ1-4; 7 positions agree with TRBD1. This CDR3 spans 14 amino acids. Germline CDR1 reads MDHEN; CDR2 reads SYDVKM. J lost 5 bases, V lost 5 bases, and 5 bases had no gene match. This CDR3 reads CASSATGLNEKLFF. CDR3 coding DNA: TGTGCCAGCAGTGCGACAGGGCTCAATGAAAAACTGTTTTTT.

The chain links TRBV29-1 to TRBJ1-6; TRBD1 might be the D (6 bases). The germline V gene encodes CDR1 SQVTM and CDR2 ANQGSEA. The CDR3 has 14 amino acids. V was clipped by 5 bases and J by 9 bases, with 17 bases between them. CDR3 sequence reads: CSVKDRPSSSPLHF. The CDR3 DNA reads as TGCAGCGTTAAGGACAGACCCTCGAGTTCACCCCTCCACTTT.

The chain employs TRBV2 and TRBJ1-5, with D perhaps matching TRBD1 (5 bases). This CDR3 spans 13 amino acids. Germline V gene data show CDR1 as SNHLY and CDR2 as FYNNEI. The germline V and J ends were trimmed by 5 bases and 2 bases, with 7 bases remaining between them. This CDR3 is CASSLTGNQPQHF. The DNA of the CDR3 is TGTGCCAGCAGTCTGACAGGCAATCAGCCCCAGCATTTT.

The chain links TRBV7-2 to TRBJ2-6, with 7 bases aligning to TRBD1. This CDR3 is built from 17 residues. The germline CDR1 and CDR2 sequences are SGHTA and FQGNSA. The J segment lost 0 bases and the V segment lost 5 bases, leaving 7 bases of the junction unmatched. The CDR3 sequence is CASSILGTASGANVLTF. The CDR3 bases are TGTGCCAGCAGCATACTTGGGACAGCCTCTGGGGCCAACGTCCTGACTTTC.

This rearrangement joins TRBV29-1 to TRBJ1-1; TRBD1 agrees at 7 bases. The CDR3 totals 13 residues. The junction had 6 bases not matched to a gene; V was cut back by 4 bases and J by 4 bases. Germline V gives CDR1 SQVTM, CDR2 ANQGSEA. Here the CDR3 DNA reads TGCAGCGTTGTTCAACACAGGGGCACTGAAGCTTTCTTT. Protein: CSVVQHRGTEAFF.

The genes are TRBV19 and TRBJ2-7; TRBD2 is a possible D gene (6 bases). The V gene's germline CDR1 is LNHDA and CDR2 SQIVND (reference sequence). The CDR3 runs to 13 residues. Trimming shortened V by 3 bases and J by 3 bases, and 9 bases separated the two germline ends. Written as DNA, the CDR3 is TGTGCCAGTAGTATTGGTAGCGGCTACGAGCAGTACTTC. It translates to CASSIGSGYEQYF.

CDR3 loop: CASSLPIAGGRETQYF. The CDR3 DNA follows: TGTGCCAGCAGCTTACCAATAGCGGGAGGGAGGGAGACCCAGTACTTC. V gene TRBV7-8 combines with J gene TRBJ2-5; TRBD2 matches at 11 bases. Germline V lookup: CDR1 SGHVS, CDR2 FQNEAQ. CDR3 length: 16 residues. V lost 2 bases, J lost 5 bases, and 7 bases stayed unmatched. The full variable domain, completed using reference TRBV7-8 and TRBJ2-5, is GAGVSQSPRYKVAKRGQDVALRCDPISGHVSLFWYQQALGQGPEFLTYFQNEAQLDKSGLPSDRFFAERPEGSVSTLKIQRTQQEDSAVYLCASSLPIAGGRETQYFGPGTRLLVL.

The V and J genes are TRBV5-1 and TRBJ2-7, with D perhaps matching TRBD1 (6 bases). The length of the CDR3 is 15 residues. Trimming cost V 3 bases and J 4 bases, with 17 bases left between them. CDR1 is SGHRS and CDR2 is YFSETQ in the germline V gene. CDR3 coding DNA: TGCGCCAGCAGCTCGAACAGGGAGATTGTGTACGAGCAGTACTTC. It codes for CASSSNREIVYEQYF.

The chain links TRBV21-1 to TRBJ1-1; TRBD1 is the table's D call, not checked against the DNA. TRBV21-1 is recorded as a pseudogene. The CDR3 covers 15 residues. The CDR3 spells CASSKGEGENTEAFF. The CDR3 coding sequence is TGTGCCAGCAGCAAAGGAGAGGGGGAGAACACTGAAGCTTTCTTT.

This clone was observed once. V is TRBV11-2 and J is TRBJ2-2; 7 nucleotides agree with TRBD2. This CDR3 spans 17 amino acids. The germline V gene has CDR1 SGHAT and CDR2 FQNNGV. V shed 0 bases, J shed 4 bases, and the junction held 8 bases outside the gene matches. CDR3 region: CASSLDQGGETTGELFF. The CDR3 DNA reads as TGTGCCAGCAGCTTAGATCAGGGAGGGGAGACCACCGGGGAGCTGTTTTTT.

This chain uses TRBV6-6 with TRBJ1-5; D is perhaps TRBD1 (5 bases). There are 16 residues in the CDR3. Trimming stripped 0 bases from V and 5 bases from J, with 14 bases between. Germline values: CDR1 MNHNY, CDR2 SVGAGI (reference sequence). CDR3 sequence (DNA): TGTGCCAGCAGTTACTCGGACCCCAGGGATGATCAGCCCCAGCATTTT. Amino acid sequence: CASSYSDPRDDQPQHF.

This clone has just a few counts. The V call is TRBV6-6, the J call TRBJ1-6; D is perhaps TRBD1 (6 bases). The germline V gene has CDR1 MNHNY and CDR2 SVGAGI (reference sequence). Trimming removed 5 bases at V and 9 bases at J, with 11 bases between. The CDR3 is made up of 13 amino acids. CDR3 protein: CASSTTGISPLHF. The CDR3 DNA is TGTGCCAGCAGTACAACAGGGATTTCACCCCTCCACTTT.

This clone was seen more than once but under ten times. The chain carries TRBV5-5 and TRBJ2-1; the match to TRBD2 covers 7 bases. The junction had 5 bases not matched to a gene; V was cut back by 5 bases and J by 0 bases. From germline, CDR1 is SGHKS and CDR2 YYEKEE (reference sequence). The CDR3 covers 15 residues. This CDR3 is CASRVSGPSYNEQFF. CDR3 in DNA: TGTGCCAGCAGAGTTAGCGGGCCCTCCTACAATGAGCAGTTCTTC. The entire variable domain, with the rest obtained from reference TRBV5-5 and TRBJ2-1, is as follows: DAGVTQSPTHLIKTRGQQVTLRCSPISGHKSVSWYQQVLGQGPQFIFQYYEKEERGRGNFPDRFSARQFPNYSSELNVNALLLGDSALYLCASRVSGPSYNEQFFGPGTRLTVL.

The genes are TRBV5-6 and TRBJ2-1; perhaps TRBD2 as D (5 bases). This CDR3 has 14 residues. Germline V lookup: CDR1 SGHDT, CDR2 YYEEEE. Trimming took 2 bases from V and 3 from J, leaving 9 bases between them. The CDR3 sequence: CASSFDEGYNEQFF. The CDR3 bases are TGTGCCAGCAGCTTCGATGAGGGCTACAATGAGCAGTTCTTC.

J is TRBJ1-1 and V is TRBV28, with D perhaps matching TRBD1 (5 bases). CDR3 length: 14 amino acids. With 7 bases removed from V and 0 bases from J, the gap between germline ends came to 12 bases. From germline, CDR1 is MDHEN and CDR2 SYDVKM. The CDR3 is CASTGPGVNTEAFF. The CDR3 DNA sequence: TGTGCCAGCACAGGGCCCGGTGTGAACACTGAAGCTTTCTTT.